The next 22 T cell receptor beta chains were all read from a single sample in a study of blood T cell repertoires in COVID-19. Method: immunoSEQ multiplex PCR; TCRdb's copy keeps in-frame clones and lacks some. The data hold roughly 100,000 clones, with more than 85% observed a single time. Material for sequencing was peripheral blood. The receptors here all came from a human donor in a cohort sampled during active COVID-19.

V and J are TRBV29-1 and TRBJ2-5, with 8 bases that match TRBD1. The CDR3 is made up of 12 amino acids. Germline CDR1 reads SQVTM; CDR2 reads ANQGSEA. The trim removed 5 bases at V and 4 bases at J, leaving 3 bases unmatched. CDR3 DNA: TGCAGCGTTCCCGACAGGGGAGAGACCCAGTACTTC. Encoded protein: CSVPDRGETQYF.

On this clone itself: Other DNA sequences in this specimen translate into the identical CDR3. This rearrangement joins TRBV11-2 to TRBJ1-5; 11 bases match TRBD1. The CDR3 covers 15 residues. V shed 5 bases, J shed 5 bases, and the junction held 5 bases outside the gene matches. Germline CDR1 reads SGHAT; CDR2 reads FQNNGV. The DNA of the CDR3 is TGTGCCAGCAGCCCCGGGACAGGGGGATATCAGCCCCAGCATTTT. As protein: CASSPGTGGYQPQHF.

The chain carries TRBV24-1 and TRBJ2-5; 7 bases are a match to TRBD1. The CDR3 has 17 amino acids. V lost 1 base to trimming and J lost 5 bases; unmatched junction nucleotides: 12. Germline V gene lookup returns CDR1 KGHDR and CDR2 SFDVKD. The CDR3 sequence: CATSDFLSTGKGETQYF. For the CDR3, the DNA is TGTGCCACCAGTGATTTCTTATCGACAGGGAAGGGGGAGACCCAGTACTTC.

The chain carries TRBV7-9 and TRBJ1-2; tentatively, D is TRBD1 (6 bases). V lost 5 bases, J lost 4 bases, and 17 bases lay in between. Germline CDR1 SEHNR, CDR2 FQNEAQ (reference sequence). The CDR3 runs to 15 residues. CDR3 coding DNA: TGTGCCAGCAGCCCCCAACAGGGCAGCTCCTATGGCTACACCTTC. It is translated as CASSPQQGSSYGYTF.

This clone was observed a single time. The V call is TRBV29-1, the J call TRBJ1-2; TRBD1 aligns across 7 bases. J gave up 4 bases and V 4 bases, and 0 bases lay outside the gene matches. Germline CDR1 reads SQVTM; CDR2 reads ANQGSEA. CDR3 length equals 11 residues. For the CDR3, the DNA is TGCAGCGTTGGGGACAGCTATGGCTACACCTTC. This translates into CSVGDSYGYTF.

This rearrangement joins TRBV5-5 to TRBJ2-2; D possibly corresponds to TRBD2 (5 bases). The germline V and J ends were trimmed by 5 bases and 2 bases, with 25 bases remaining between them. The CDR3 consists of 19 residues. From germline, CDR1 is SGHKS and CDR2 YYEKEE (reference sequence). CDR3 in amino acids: CASSHNRREGSRNTGELFF. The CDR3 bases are TGTGCCAGCAGTCATAACCGCCGCGAGGGCTCTAGAAACACCGGGGAGCTGTTTTTT.

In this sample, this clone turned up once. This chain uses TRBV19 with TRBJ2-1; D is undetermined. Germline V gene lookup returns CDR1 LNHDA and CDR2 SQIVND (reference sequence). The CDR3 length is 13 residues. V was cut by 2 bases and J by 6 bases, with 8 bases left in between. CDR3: CASSIPVGNEQFF. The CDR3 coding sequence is TGTGCCAGTAGTATACCGGTTGGCAATGAGCAGTTCTTC.

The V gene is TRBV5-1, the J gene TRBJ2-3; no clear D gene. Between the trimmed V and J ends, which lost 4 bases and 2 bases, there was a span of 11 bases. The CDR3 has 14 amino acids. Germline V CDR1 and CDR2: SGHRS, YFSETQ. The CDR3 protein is CASSQSPHTDTQYF. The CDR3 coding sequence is TGCGCCAGCAGCCAATCCCCCCACACAGATACGCAGTATTTT.

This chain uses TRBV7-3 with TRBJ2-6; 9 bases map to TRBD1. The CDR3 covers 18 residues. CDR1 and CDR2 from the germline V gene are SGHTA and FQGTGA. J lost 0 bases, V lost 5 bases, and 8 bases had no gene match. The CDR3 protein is CASSPRQGVLSGANVLTF. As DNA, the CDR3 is TGTGCCAGCAGCCCGCGACAGGGGGTTCTCTCTGGGGCCAACGTCCTGACTTTC.

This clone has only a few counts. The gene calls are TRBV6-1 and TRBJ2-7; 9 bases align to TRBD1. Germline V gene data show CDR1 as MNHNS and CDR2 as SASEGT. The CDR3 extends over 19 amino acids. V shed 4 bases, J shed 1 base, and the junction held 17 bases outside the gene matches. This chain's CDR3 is CASSGLQRDREFPSYEQYF. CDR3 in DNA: TGTGCCAGCAGTGGCCTTCAACGGGACAGGGAATTCCCTTCCTACGAGCAGTACTTC.

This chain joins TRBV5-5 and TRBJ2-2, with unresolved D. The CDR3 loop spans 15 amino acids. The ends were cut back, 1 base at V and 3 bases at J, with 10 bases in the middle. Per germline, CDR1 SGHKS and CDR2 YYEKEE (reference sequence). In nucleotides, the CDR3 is TGTGCCAGCAGCTTGATAATAGTCGACACCGGGGAGCTGTTTTTT. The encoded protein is CASSLIIVDTGELFF.

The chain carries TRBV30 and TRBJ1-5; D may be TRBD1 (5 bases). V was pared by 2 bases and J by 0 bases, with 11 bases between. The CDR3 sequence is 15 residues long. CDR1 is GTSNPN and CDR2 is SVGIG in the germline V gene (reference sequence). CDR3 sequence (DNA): TGTGCCTGGAGTATCCGGGGGTATAGCAATCAGCCCCAGCATTTT. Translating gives CAWSIRGYSNQPQHF.

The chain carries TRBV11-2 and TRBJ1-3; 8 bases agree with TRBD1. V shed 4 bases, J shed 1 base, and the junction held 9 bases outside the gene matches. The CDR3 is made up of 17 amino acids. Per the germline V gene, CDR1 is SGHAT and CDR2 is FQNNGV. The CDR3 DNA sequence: TGTGCCAGCAGCTACGAAGCTCGGACAGGGTCTGGAAACACCATATATTTT. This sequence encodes CASSYEARTGSGNTIYF.

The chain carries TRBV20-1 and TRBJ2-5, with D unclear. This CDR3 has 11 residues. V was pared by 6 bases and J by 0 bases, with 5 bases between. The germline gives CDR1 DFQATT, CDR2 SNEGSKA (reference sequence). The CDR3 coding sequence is TGCAGTGCCATGTACCAAGAGACCCAGTACTTC. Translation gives CSAMYQETQYF.

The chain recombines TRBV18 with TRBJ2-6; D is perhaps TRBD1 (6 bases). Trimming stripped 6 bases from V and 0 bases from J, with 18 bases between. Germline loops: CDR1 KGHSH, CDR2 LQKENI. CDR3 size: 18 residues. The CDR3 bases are TGTGCCAGCTCCCTCTCGATCGGACAGCACTCTGGGGCCAACGTCCTGACTTTC. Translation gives CASSLSIGQHSGANVLTF.

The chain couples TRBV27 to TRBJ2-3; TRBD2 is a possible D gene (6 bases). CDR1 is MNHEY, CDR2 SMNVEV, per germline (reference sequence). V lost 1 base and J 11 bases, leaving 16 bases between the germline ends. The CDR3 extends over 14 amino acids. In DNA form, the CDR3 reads TGTGCCAGCAGTTTATGGGGGGTAAACCCTAGGCAGTATTTT. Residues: CASSLWGVNPRQYF.

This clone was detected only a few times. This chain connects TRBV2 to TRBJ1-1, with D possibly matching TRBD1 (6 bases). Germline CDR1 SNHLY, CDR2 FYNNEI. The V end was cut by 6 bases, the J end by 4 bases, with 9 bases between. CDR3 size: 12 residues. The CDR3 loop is CASRTTGTEAFF. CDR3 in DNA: TGTGCCAGCAGGACGACAGGCACTGAAGCTTTCTTT.

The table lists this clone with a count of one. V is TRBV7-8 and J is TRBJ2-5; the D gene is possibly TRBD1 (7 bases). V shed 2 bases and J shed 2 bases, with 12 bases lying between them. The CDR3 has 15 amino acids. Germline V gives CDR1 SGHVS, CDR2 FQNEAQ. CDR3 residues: CASSLMGGQQETQYF. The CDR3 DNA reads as TGTGCCAGCAGCTTAATGGGGGGACAGCAAGAGACCCAGTACTTC.

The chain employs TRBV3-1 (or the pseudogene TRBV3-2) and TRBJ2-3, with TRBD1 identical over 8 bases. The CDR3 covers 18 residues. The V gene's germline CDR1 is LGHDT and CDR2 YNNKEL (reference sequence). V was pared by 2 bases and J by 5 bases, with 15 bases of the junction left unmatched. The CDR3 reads CASSQRVGTGGGRDTQYF. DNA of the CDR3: TGTGCCAGCAGCCAAAGAGTTGGTACAGGGGGTGGCCGAGATACGCAGTATTTT.

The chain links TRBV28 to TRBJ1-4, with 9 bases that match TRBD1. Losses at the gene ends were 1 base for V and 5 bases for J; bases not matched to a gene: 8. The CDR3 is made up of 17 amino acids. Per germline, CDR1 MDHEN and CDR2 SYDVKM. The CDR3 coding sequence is TGTGCCAGCAGTTTATCTTTCTTGGGGACAGGGAATGAAAAACTGTTTTTT. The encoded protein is CASSLSFLGTGNEKLFF.

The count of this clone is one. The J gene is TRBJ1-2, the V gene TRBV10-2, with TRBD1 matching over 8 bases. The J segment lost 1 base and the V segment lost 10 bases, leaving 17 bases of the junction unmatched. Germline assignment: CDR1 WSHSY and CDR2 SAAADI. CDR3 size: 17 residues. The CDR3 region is CATSRQGASTVNYGYTF. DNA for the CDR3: TGCGCCACCAGCAGGCAGGGGGCGTCTACGGTTAACTATGGCTACACCTTC.

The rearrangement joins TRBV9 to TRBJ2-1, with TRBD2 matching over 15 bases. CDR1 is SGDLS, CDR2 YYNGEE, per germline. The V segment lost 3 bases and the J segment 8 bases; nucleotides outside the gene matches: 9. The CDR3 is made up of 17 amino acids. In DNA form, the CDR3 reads TGTGCCAGCAGCGACCCAGGGACTAGCGGGGGGTTAGATGAGCAGTTCTTC. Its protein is CASSDPGTSGGLDEQFF. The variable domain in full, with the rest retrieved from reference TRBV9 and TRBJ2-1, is DSGVTQTPKHLITATGQRVTLRCSPRSGDLSVYWYQQSLDQGLQFLIQYYNGEERAKGNILERFSAQQFPDLHSELNLSSLELGDSALYFCASSDPGTSGGLDEQFFGPGTRLTVL.